A selection of T cell receptor beta chains follows, all from one sample in a study of graft-versus-host responses after intestinal transplantation. Measured with immunoSEQ multiplex PCR; TCRdb has only the in-frame clones, and not every one. The data contain under 20,000 clones, around 93% of them singletons. Sequences were derived from PBMCs, sampled 23 days after intestinal transplant. These receptors were taken from a human patient who received an intestinal transplant, so some T cells may come from the graft donor. Both conserved end residues are part of each CDR3. A D gene is named only where the DNA matches it firmly. Part of the rows lack a size; the others show once, few, many or a class for expanded clones.

v_call	clone_size	d_call	j_call	cdr3_nt	cdr3_aa
TRBV5-6	-	TRBD1	TRBJ2-7	TGTGCCAGCAGCTCCGGGACAGGGACCTACGAGCAGTACTTC	CASSSGTGTYEQYF
TRBV19	-	-	TRBJ1-2	TGTGCCACTGAGGGGGGTCCGGGACGCAAAGACTATGGCTACACCTTC	CATEGGPGRKDYGYTF
TRBV9	-	-	TRBJ2-1	TGTGCCAGCAGCCAATCCCCCCGGAGGAGTTACAATGAGCAGTTCTTC	CASSQSPRRSYNEQFF
TRBV27	-	TRBD2	TRBJ2-3	TGTGCCAGCAGTCTCCACCAAAGCGGGAGTACAGATACGCAGTATTTT	CASSLHQSGSTDTQYF
TRBV6-1	-	-	TRBJ2-3	TGTGCCAGCAGTGGCTTATTGGCAGATACGCAGTATTTT	CASSGLLADTQYF
TRBV6-5	-	TRBD2	TRBJ2-5	TGTGCCAGCAGTTACCCCGGGAGGGGTTTAGAGACCCAGTACTTC	CASSYPGRGLETQYF
TRBV7-9	-	TRBD1	TRBJ2-1	TGTGCCAGCAGCCCGCGACAGGGTTCCTACAATGAGCAGTTCTTC	CASSPRQGSYNEQFF
TRBV4-1	-	TRBD2	TRBJ2-7	TGCGCCAGCAGCCAGGTCCTAGCGGGAGCTTTGTACGAGCAGTACTTC	CASSQVLAGALYEQYF
TRBV9	-	-	TRBJ2-1	TGTGCCAGCAGCGTAGGGTATGAGCAGTTCTTC	CASSVGYEQFF
TRBV7-2	-	-	TRBJ2-3	TGTGCCAGCAGCGAGGCGGGGCTGGTAGATACGCAGTATTTT	CASSEAGLVDTQYF
TRBV28	once	-	TRBJ1-2	TGTGCCAGCAGTCTCGGGGGGGCAGGATGGAACTATGGCTACACCTTC	CASSLGGAGWNYGYTF
TRBV28	-	-	TRBJ2-7	TGTGCCAGCAGTTTAATTATAGTGGAGGGCGAGCAGTACTTC	CASSLIIVEGEQYF
TRBV29-1	-	-	TRBJ2-3	TGCAGCGTTGGCAGAACTAGTGAAGATACGCAGTATTTT	CSVGRTSEDTQYF
TRBV5-1	-	-	TRBJ2-7	TGCGCCAGCAGCGGGGCCTACGAGCAGTACTTC	CASSGAYEQYF
TRBV14	once	-	TRBJ2-5	TGTGCCAGCAGCCCACTAGCAAACCAAGAGACCCAGTACTTC	CASSPLANQETQYF
TRBV27	-	-	TRBJ2-5	TGTGCCAGCAGTTTATCCGGACCCACGGAGACCCAGTACTTC	CASSLSGPTETQYF
TRBV6-4	-	-	TRBJ1-5	TGTGCCAGTACAGGGAGGGGCAATCAGCCCCAGCATTTT	CASTGRGNQPQHF
TRBV6-6	-	TRBD2	TRBJ2-7	TGTGCCAGCAGTTTCCCGGGGGGTTCCTACGAGCAGTACTTC	CASSFPGGSYEQYF
TRBV28	-	-	TRBJ1-2	TGTGCCAGCAGTTTATGGGCAAGAAACTATGGCTACACCTTC	CASSLWARNYGYTF
TRBV5-1	-	-	TRBJ1-1	TGCGCCAGCAGCTTGATAGATTTTGGGTACACCCCCGGGGCTTGGAACACTGAAGCTTTCTTT	CASSLIDFGYTPGAWNTEAFF
TRBV28	-	-	TRBJ1-2	TGTGCCAGCACTCCACCGTACCGGGGCTATGGCTACACCTTC	CASTPPYRGYGYTF
TRBV12-2	-	-	TRBJ1-3	TGTGCAAGTCGCTCTCCCCAGGGAGTGCAAGGAAACACCATATATTTT	CASRSPQGVQGNTIYF
TRBV9	-	-	TRBJ2-7	TGTGCCAGCAGCGGAAGCTCCTACGAGCAGTACTTC	CASSGSSYEQYF
TRBV14	once	-	TRBJ2-1	TGTGCCAGCAGCCAAGCGGGTTGGGGCTCAGCCTACAATGAGCAGTTCTTC	CASSQAGWGSAYNEQFF